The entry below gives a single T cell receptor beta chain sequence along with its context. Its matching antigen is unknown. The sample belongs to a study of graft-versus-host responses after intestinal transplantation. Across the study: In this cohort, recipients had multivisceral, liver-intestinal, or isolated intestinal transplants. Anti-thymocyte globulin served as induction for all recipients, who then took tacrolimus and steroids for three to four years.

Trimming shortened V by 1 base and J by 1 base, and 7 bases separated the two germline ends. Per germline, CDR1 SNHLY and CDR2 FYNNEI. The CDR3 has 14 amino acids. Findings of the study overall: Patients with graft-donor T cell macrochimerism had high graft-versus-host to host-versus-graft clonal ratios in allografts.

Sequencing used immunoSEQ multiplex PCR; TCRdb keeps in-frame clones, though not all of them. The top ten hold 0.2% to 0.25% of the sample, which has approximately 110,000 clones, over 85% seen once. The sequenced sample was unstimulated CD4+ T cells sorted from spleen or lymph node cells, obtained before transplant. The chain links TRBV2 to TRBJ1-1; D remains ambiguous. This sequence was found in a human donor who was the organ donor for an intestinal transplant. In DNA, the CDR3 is TGTGCCAGCAGTGAAGAACGCTGGAACACTGAAGCTTTCTTT. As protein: CASSEERWNTEAFF.